What follows are 10 T cell receptor beta chains derived from one specimen sequenced in a study of T cells in Graves' hyperthyroidism and ophthalmopathy (dated by TCRdb to the late 2010s). The library was produced with multiplex PCR. TCRdb records Illumina HiSeq 2000 as the sequencer. The TCR beta CDR3 regions were amplified from RNA transcripts. The first round of RT-PCR for the TCR CDR3 was performed with the HTBI primer set and the Qiagen OneStep RT-PCR kit. The public reads were run again by TCRdb, first through fastp at Q25 and then through MiXCR, and only productive beta chains were kept. Entries that share a CDR3 protein sequence are merged under the most common genes and DNA. The sample table holds 250,000 to 300,000 distinct CDR3 sequences, of which around 15% were seen once. Clones ranked in the top ten supply 6.5% to 10% of the sample. Sequenced material: blood. All receptors derive from a woman between 40 and 55 years old with Graves' hyperthyroidism.

This clonotype has only a few counts. V and J are TRBV10-3 and TRBJ2-2, with D maybe TRBD2 (6 bases). Per germline, CDR1 ENHRY and CDR2 SYGVKD. Trimming removed 2 bases from V and 6 bases from J, with 7 bases in between. The CDR3 totals 13 residues. The CDR3 nucleotides read TGTGCCATCAGTGAGACTAGCCCCGGGGAGCTGTTTTTT. This encodes CAISETSPGELFF.

In this sample, this clonotype turned up once. With a much larger clone just one base away, this may be a read error. The chain has TRBV9 and TRBJ1-3; D ambiguous. The CDR3 spans 14 residues. The V gene lost 8 bases and the J gene lost 4 bases, with 16 bases spanning the gap. Germline CDR1 reads SGDLS; CDR2 reads YYNGEE. CDR3 region: CARSPGFEGNTIYF. The CDR3 bases are TGTGCCAGGAGCCCGGGGTTCGAGGGAAACACCATATATTTT.

This clonotype occurred once. The junction departs from germline at one end; a sequencing error may be responsible. J is TRBJ1-5 and V is TRBV5-5; D not certain. Germline V gives CDR1 SGHKS, CDR2 YYEKEE (reference sequence). This CDR3 comprises 16 residues. Here the CDR3 DNA reads TGTGCCAGCAGCTTGTTCGGTTCTTCTAGCAATCAGCGCCAGCATTTT. It encodes CASSLFGSSSNQRQHF.

The chain joins TRBV19 to TRBJ1-6, with 8 positions matching TRBD1. There are 14 residues in the CDR3. Germline CDR1 and CDR2: LNHDA and SQIVND (reference sequence). Trimming cost V 3 bases and J 10 bases; bases outside gene matches: 5. The CDR3 region has the DNA TGTGCCAGTAGTATGACAGGGGAACGGTCACCCCTCCACTTT. Its translation is CASSMTGERSPLHF.

This clonotype showed up many times. The chain couples TRBV3-1 to TRBJ1-1; D ambiguous. V lost 1 base, J lost 4 bases, and 10 bases lay in between. CDR1 and CDR2 (germline): LGHDT, YNNKEL (reference sequence). This CDR3 is 14 amino acids long. The CDR3 loop is CASSQGLGPTEAFF. CDR3 DNA: TGTGCCAGCAGCCAAGGGTTAGGGCCCACTGAAGCTTTCTTT. Using reference TRBV3-1 and TRBJ1-1 for the parts outside the CDR3, the full variable domain is DTAVSQTPKYLVTQMGNDKSIKCEQNLGHDTMYWYKQDSKKFLKIMFSYNNKELIINETVPNRFSPKSPDKAHLNLHINSLELGDSAVYFCASSQGLGPTEAFFGQGTRLTVV.

This clonotype was recorded many times. The genes are TRBV20-1 and TRBJ1-1, with TRBD1 identical over 7 bases. The germline V gene has CDR1 DFQATT and CDR2 SNEGSKA (reference sequence). V was clipped by 3 bases and J by 3 bases; unmatched bases: 4. This CDR3 comprises 13 residues. This CDR3 is CSARRGGDTEAFF. CDR3 bases: TGCAGTGCTAGGAGAGGGGGCGACACTGAAGCTTTCTTT.

This clonotype was picked up a small number of times. The CDR3 loop reads CASSQFPGQGDYEQYF. Written as DNA, the CDR3 is TGTGCCAGCAGCCAATTTCCGGGACAGGGTGACTACGAGCAGTACTTC. V and J are TRBV5-4 and TRBJ2-7; 9 bases agree with TRBD1. CDR3 length: 16 residues. V lost 4 bases to trimming and J lost 3 bases; unmatched junction nucleotides: 11. Germline V lookup: CDR1 SGHNT, CDR2 YYREEE (reference sequence).

This clonotype appeared a few times. V is TRBV20-1 and J is TRBJ1-6; 8 positions agree with TRBD1. The V segment lost 0 bases and the J segment 5 bases; nucleotides outside the gene matches: 6. The CDR3 has 16 residues. Germline V gene lookup returns CDR1 DFQATT and CDR2 SNEGSKA (reference sequence). CDR3 bases: TGCAGTGCTAGAGAACCTCACAGGGGGGATAATTCACCCCTCCACTTT. Its protein product is CSAREPHRGDNSPLHF.

This clonotype was seen once. V and J are TRBV6-1 and TRBJ2-5; TRBD1 matches 8 bases. The CDR3 consists of 13 residues. The V gene end was trimmed by 8 bases and the J gene end by 5 bases; junction bases not matched to a gene: 7. CDR1 and CDR2 (germline): MNHNS, SASEGT. CDR3 in amino acids: CASGQGARETQYF. The CDR3 DNA follows: TGTGCCAGCGGCCAGGGGGCGCGTGAGACCCAGTACTTC.

Remarks on this clonotype: A read error is possible here, since a much larger clone lies one base away. The J gene is TRBJ2-7, the V gene TRBV27, with D unresolved. With 0 bases removed from V and 7 bases from J, the gap between germline ends came to 10 bases. Germline V gives CDR1 MNHEY, CDR2 SMNVEV (reference sequence). This CDR3 is built from 13 residues. CDR3 sequence reads: CASSLSMGNEQYF. DNA of the CDR3: TGTGCCAGCAGTTTATCGATGGGGAATGAGCAGTACTTC.